This T cell receptor (beta chain) came from a study of blood T cell repertoires in COVID-19. Clones were sequenced by immunoSEQ multiplex PCR, and TCRdb holds only the in-frame ones, with some missing. The sample includes about 87,000 clones, approximately 75% of them seen just once. Sequenced input: peripheral blood. This clonotype was sampled from a woman in her forties or fifties with acute or convalescent COVID-19.

The DNA of the CDR3 is TGTGCCAGCAGTAGGACAGGTGTTACCTCCTATAATTCACCCCTCCACTTT. Its protein product is CASSRTGVTSYNSPLHF. The gene calls are TRBV5-8 and TRBJ1-6; 7 bases align to TRBD1. Trimming removed 5 bases from V and 0 bases from J; junction bases left unmatched: 8. The germline CDR1 and CDR2 sequences are SGHTS and YDEGEE. This CDR3 comprises 17 residues.